This is a list of T cell receptor beta chains from one sample in a study of blood T cell repertoires in COVID-19. Method: immunoSEQ multiplex PCR; TCRdb's copy keeps in-frame clones and lacks some. This table has 210,000 or so clones, approximately 88% appearing once. Sequencing was carried out using peripheral blood. The receptor source for this set is a man aged 35 to 55 with acute or convalescent COVID-19. Each CDR3 is given with its conserved first and last residue. D genes are given only for firm matches.

>TRBJ2-1|TRBV15|TRBD2
CATSREGTSGNNEQFF
>TRBJ2-7|TRBV28|-
CASEAQGSGEQYF
>TRBJ1-2|TRBV19|-
CASRPRGGAIPYGYTF
>TRBJ1-4|TRBV4-1|-
CASSQVAGGNEKLFF
>TRBJ2-7|TRBV18|TRBD2
CASSPLSSGFSYEQYF
>TRBJ1-5|TRBV24-1|-
CATSDPTGSNQPQHF
>TRBJ1-5|TRBV5-6|TRBD1
CASSAGQGATNQPQHF
>TRBJ1-5|TRBV5-4|TRBD1
CASSLLPRTGGPSGNQPQHF
>TRBJ1-1|TRBV25-1|-
CASSRGGNTEAFF
>TRBJ1-2|TRBV2|TRBD1
CASSEGQGRYGYTF